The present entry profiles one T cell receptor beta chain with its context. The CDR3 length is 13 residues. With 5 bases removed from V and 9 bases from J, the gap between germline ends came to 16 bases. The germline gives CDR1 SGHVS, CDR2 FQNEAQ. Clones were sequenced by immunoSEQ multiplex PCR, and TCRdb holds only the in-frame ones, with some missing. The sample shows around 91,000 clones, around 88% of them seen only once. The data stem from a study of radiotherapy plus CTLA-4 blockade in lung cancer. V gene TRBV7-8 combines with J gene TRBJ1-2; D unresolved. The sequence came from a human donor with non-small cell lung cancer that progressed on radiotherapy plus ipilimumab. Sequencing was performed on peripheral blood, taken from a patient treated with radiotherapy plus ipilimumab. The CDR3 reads CASSGFGWGSYTF. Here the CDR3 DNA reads TGTGCCAGCAGCGGTTTCGGGTGGGGTAGCTACACCTTC.